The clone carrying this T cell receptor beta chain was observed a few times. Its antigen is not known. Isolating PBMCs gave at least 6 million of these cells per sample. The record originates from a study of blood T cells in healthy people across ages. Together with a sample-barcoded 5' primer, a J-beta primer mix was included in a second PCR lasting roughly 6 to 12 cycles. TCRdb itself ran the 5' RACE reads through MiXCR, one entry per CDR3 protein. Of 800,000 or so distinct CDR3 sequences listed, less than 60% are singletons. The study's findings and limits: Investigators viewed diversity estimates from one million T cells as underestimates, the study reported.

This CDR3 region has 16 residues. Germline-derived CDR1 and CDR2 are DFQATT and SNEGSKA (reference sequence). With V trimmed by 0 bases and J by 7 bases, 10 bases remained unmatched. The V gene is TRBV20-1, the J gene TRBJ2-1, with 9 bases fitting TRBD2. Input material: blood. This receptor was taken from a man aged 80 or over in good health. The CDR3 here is CSARDQIGGRGNEQFF. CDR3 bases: TGCAGTGCTAGAGATCAAATAGGCGGGAGGGGGAATGAGCAGTTCTTC.